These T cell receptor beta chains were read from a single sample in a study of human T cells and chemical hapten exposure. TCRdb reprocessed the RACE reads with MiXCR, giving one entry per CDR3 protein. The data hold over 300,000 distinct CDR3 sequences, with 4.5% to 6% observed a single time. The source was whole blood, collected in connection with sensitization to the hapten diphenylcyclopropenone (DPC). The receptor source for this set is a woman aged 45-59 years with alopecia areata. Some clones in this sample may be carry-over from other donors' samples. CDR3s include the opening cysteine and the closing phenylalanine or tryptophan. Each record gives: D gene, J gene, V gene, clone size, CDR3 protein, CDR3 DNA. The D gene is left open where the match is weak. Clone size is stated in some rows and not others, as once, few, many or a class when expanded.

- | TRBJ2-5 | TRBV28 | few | CASSFQGPEQETQYF | TGTGCCAGCAGTTTTCAGGGCCCCGAACAAGAGACCCAGTACTTC
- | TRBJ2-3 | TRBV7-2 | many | CASSFWTTSGHLESTDTQYF | TGTGCCAGCAGCTTCTGGACTACCAGCGGACATTTAGAGAGCACAGATACGCAGTATTTT
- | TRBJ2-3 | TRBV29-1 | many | CSVEVGGTDTQYF | TGCAGCGTTGAAGTTGGAGGCACAGATACGCAGTATTTT
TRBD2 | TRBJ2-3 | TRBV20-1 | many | CSARDRASGRVTDTQYF | TGCAGTGCTAGAGATCGGGCTAGCGGGAGGGTCACAGATACGCAGTATTTT
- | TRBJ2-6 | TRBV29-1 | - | CSVVPNEPNVLTF | TGCAGCGTTGTCCCTAATGAGCCCAACGTCCTGACTTTC
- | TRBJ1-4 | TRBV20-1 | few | CSASSTAGLDEKLFF | TGCAGTGCTTCCTCGACGGCAGGCTTAGATGAAAAACTGTTTTTT
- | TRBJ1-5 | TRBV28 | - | CASSTNRVLSQPQHF | TGTGCCAGCAGTACCAACAGGGTCTTGAGTCAGCCCCAGCATTTT
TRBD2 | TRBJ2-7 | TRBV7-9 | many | CASSFSGDNRKQYF | TGTGCCAGCAGCTTTAGCGGGGATAACCGGAAGCAGTACTTC
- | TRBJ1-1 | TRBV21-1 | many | CASSKGGGGDTEAFF | TGTGCCAGCAGCAAGGGGGGAGGGGGAGACACTGAAGCTTTCTTT
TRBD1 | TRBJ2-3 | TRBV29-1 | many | CSVALGRGPADTQYF | TGCAGCGTTGCTTTAGGCAGGGGGCCGGCAGATACGCAGTATTTT
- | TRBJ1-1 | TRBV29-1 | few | CSVVGAEAFF | TGCAGCGTTGTTGGGGCTGAAGCTTTCTTT
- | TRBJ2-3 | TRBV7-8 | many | CASRKAEVEVTQYF | TGTGCCAGCAGGAAGGCGGAGGTAGAGGTTACGCAGTATTTT
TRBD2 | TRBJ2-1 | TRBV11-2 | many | CASSLEASGEQFF | TGTGCCAGCAGCTTAGAGGCTAGCGGTGAGCAGTTCTTC
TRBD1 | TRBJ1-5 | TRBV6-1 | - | CASSEAQGATGQPQHF | TGTGCCAGCAGTGAAGCTCAGGGGGCGACGGGTCAGCCCCAGCATTTT
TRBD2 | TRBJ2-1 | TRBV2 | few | CASSGLAGGSNNEQFF | TGTGCCAGCTCCGGACTAGCGGGAGGAAGTAACAATGAGCAGTTCTTC
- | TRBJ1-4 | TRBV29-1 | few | CSVEARQKLFF | TGCAGCGTGGAAGCAAGGCAAAAACTGTTTTTT
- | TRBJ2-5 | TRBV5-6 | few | CASSLGRGEETQYF | TGTGCCAGCAGCTTGGGACGGGGAGAAGAGACCCAGTACTTC
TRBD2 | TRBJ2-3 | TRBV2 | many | CARPGLANTDTQYF | TGTGCCAGACCGGGACTAGCGAACACAGATACGCAGTATTTT
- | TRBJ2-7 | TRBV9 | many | CASSAPPIF | TGTGCCAGCAGCGCCCCACCTATCTTC
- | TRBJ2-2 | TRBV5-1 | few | CASSRAASNTGELFF | TGCGCCAGCAGCCGAGCCGCGTCGAACACCGGGGAGCTGTTTTTT
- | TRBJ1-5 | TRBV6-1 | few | CASIGSNQPQHF | TGTGCCAGCATCGGTAGCAATCAGCCCCAGCATTTT
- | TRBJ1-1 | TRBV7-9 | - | CASSLAMRRNTEAFF | TGTGCCAGCAGCTTAGCGATGAGACGGAACACTGAAGCTTTCTTT
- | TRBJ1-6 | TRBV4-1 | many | CASSQEGSGGRFSPLHF | TGCGCCAGCAGCCAAGAAGGGTCTGGTGGCAGGTTTTCACCCCTCCACTTT
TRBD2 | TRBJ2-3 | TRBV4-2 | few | CASSQETSGGTDTQYF | TGTGCCAGCAGCCAAGAGACTAGCGGGGGCACAGATACGCAGTATTTT
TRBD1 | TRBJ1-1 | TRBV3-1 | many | CASSPTFRQGRTEAFF | TGTGCCAGCAGCCCTACGTTTCGACAGGGAAGGACTGAAGCTTTCTTT
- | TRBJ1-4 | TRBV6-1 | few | CASSTSQATNEKLFF | TGTGCCAGCAGTACGAGTCAAGCAACTAATGAAAAACTGTTTTTT
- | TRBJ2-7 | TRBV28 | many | CASRRTYEQYF | TGTGCCAGCCGTCGGACCTACGAGCAGTACTTC
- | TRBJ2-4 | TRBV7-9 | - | CASSLTRDVAKNIQYF | TGTGCCAGCAGCTTAACCAGGGACGTAGCCAAAAACATTCAGTACTTC
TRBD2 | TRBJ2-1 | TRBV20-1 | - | CSARGNLAGVREQFF | TGCAGTGCTAGAGGTAACCTAGCGGGAGTCAGGGAGCAGTTCTTC
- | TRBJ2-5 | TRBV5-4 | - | CASSQGPTGETQYF | TGTGCCAGCAGCCAGGGACCGACTGGAGAGACCCAGTACTTC
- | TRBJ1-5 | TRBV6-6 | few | CASSKNRGDVQPQHF | TGTGCCAGCAGTAAAAACAGAGGCGACGTTCAGCCCCAGCATTTT
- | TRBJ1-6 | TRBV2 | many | CAIPPGDGNSPLHF | TGTGCCATCCCCCCAGGGGACGGGAATTCACCCCTCCACTTT
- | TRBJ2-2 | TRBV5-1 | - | CASSVQVTGELFF | TGCGCCAGCAGCGTACAGGTCACCGGGGAGCTGTTTTTT
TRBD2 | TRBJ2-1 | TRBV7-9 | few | CASSSLLAGVIHNEQFF | TGTGCCAGCAGCAGTTTACTAGCGGGAGTTATCCACAATGAGCAGTTCTTC
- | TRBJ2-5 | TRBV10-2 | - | CASSTTVKTQYF | TGCGCCAGCAGTACGACTGTGAAGACCCAGTACTTC
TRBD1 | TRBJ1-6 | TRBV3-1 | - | CASSQSTGVGSPLHF | TGTGCCAGCAGCCAGTCGACAGGGGTAGGGTCACCCCTCCACTTT